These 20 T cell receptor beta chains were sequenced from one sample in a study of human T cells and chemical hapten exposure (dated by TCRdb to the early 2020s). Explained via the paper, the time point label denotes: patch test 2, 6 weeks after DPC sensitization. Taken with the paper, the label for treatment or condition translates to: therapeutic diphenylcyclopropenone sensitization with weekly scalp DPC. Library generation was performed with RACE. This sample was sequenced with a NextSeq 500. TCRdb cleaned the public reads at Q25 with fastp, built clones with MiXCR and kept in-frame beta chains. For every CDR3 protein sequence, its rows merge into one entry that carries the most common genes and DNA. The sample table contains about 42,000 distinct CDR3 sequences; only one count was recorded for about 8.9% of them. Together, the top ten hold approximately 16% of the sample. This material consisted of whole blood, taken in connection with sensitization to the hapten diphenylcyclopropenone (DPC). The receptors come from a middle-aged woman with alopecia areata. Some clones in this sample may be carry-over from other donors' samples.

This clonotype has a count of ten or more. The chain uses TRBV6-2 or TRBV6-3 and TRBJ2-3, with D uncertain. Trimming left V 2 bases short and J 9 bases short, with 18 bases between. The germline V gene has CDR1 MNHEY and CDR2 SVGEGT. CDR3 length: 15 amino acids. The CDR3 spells CASSYLPDPSQTQYF. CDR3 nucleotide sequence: TGTGCCAGCAGTTACCTTCCGGACCCTTCTCAGACGCAGTATTTT.

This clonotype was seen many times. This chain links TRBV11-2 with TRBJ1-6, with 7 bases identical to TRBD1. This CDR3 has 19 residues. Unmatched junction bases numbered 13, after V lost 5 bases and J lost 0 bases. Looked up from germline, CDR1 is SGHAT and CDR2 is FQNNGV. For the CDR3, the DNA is TGTGCCAGCAGCCCTGGCGGGACAGCCCTATTCTCCTATAATTCACCCCTCCACTTT. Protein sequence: CASSPGGTALFSYNSPLHF.

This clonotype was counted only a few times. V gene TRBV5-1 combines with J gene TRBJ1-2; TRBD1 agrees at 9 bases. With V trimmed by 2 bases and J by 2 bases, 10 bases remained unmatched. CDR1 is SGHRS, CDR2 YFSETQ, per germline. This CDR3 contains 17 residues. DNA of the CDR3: TGCGCCAGCAGCTTCGCTCCGGTGGGACAGGGCAACTATGGCTACACCTTC. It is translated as CASSFAPVGQGNYGYTF.

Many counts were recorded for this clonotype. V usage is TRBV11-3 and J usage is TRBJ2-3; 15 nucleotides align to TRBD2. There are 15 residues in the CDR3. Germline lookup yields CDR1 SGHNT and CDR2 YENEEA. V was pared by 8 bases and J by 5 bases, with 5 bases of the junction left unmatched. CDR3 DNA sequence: TGTGCCAGCTCGCGGACTAGCGGGGGGGTAGATACGCAGTATTTT. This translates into CASSRTSGGVDTQYF.

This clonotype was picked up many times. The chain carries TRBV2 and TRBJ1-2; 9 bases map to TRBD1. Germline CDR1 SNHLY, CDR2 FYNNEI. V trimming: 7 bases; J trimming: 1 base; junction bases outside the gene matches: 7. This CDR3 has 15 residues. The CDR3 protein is CASTWGTGLNYGYTF. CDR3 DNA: TGTGCCAGCACCTGGGGGACAGGGCTTAACTATGGCTACACCTTC.

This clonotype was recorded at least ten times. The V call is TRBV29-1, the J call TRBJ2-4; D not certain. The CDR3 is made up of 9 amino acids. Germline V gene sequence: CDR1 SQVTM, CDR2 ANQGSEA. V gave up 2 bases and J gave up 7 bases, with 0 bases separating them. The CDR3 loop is CSVENIQYF. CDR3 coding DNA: TGCAGCGTTGAAAACATTCAGTACTTC.

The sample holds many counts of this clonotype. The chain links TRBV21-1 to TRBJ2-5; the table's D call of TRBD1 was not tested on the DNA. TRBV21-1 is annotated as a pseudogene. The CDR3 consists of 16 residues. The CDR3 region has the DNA TGTGCCAGCTGTGGGGACAGGGGCCCTCTCGGAGAGACCCAGTACTTC. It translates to CASCGDRGPLGETQYF.

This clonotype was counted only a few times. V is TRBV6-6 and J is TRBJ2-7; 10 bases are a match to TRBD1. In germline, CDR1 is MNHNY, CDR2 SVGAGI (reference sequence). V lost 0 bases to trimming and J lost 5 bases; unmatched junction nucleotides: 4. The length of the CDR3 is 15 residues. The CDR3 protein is CASSYSGQGGNEQYF. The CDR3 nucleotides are TGTGCCAGCAGTTACTCCGGACAGGGGGGCAACGAGCAGTACTTC.

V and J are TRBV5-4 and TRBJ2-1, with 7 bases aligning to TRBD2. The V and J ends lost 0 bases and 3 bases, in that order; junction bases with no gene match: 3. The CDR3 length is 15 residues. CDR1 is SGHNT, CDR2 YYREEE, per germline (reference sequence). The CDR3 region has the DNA TGTGCCAGCAGCTTGGTGGGGGGGATCTACAATGAGCAGTTCTTC. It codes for CASSLVGGIYNEQFF.

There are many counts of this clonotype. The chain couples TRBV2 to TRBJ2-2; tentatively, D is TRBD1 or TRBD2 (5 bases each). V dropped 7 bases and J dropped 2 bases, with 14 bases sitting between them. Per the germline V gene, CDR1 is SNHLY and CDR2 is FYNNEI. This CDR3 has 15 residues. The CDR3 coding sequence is TGTGCCAGCACTGGAGGAGACAGTAACACCGGGGAGCTGTTTTTT. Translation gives CASTGGDSNTGELFF. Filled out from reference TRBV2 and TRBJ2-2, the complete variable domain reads EPEVTQTPSHQVTQMGQEVILRCVPISNHLYFYWYRQILGQKVEFLVSFYNNEISEKSEIFDDQFSVERPDGSNFTLKIRSTKLEDSAMYFCASTGGDSNTGELFFGEGSRLTVL.

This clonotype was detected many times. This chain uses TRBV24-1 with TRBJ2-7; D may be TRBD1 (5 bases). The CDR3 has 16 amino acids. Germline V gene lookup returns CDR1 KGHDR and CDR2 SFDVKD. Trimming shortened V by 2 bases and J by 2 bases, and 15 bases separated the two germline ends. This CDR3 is CATSDSGGQGPYEQYF. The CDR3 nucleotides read TGTGCCACCAGTGATTCAGGTGGTCAGGGCCCCTACGAGCAGTACTTC.

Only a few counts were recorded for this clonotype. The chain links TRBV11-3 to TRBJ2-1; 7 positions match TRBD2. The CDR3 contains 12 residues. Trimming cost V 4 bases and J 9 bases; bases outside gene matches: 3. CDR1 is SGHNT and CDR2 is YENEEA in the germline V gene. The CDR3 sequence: CASSSGEGEQFF. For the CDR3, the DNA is TGTGCCAGCAGCTCGGGGGAGGGTGAGCAGTTCTTC.

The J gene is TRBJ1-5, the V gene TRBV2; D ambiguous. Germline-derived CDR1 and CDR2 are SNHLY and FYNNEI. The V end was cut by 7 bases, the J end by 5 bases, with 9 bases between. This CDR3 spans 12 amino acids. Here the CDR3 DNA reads TGTGCCAGCACCGACGATGATCAGCCCCAGCATTTT. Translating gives CASTDDDQPQHF.

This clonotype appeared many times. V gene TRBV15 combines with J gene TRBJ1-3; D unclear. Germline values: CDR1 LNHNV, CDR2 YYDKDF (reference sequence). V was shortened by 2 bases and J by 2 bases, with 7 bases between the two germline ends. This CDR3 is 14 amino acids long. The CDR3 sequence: CATSRYGTGNTIYF. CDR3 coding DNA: TGTGCCACCAGCAGATACGGAACTGGAAACACCATATATTTT.

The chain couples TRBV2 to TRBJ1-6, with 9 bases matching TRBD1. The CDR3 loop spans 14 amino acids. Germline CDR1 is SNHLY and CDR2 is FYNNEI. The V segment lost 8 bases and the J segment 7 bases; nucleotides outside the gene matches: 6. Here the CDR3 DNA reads TGTGCCAGCGGCGAAGGACAGGGGAATTCACCCCTCCACTTT. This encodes CASGEGQGNSPLHF.

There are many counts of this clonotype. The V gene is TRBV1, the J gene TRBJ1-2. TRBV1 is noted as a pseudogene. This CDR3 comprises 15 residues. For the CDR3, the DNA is TGCACCAGCAGCCAAGATAGAGAACTTAACTATGGCTACACCTTC. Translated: CTSSQDRELNYGYTF.

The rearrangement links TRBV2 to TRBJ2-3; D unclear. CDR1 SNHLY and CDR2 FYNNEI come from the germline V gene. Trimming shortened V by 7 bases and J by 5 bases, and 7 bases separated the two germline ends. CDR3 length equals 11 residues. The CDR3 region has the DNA TGTGCCAGCACTTACGTAGATACGCAGTATTTT. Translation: CASTYVDTQYF.

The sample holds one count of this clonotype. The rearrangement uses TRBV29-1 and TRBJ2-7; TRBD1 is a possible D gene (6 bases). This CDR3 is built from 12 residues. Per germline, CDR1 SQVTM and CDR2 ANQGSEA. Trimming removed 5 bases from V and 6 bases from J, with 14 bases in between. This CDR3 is CSVTAGALEQYF. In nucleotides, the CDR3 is TGCAGCGTTACGGCAGGGGCCCTCGAGCAGTACTTC.

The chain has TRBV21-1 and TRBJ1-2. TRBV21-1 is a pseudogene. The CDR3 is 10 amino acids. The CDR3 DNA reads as TGTGCCAGCAGCAGAGTTGACTACACCTTC. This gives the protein CASSRVDYTF.

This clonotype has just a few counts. The CDR3 sequence is CASRETAANSPLHF. In nucleotides, the CDR3 is TGTGCCAGCAGAGAGACAGCTGCCAATTCACCCCTCCACTTT. V is TRBV2 and J is TRBJ1-6, with D perhaps TRBD1 (5 bases). V lost 6 bases and J 7 bases, leaving 13 bases between the germline ends. The CDR3 extends over 14 amino acids. The germline V gene encodes CDR1 SNHLY and CDR2 FYNNEI.